This T cell receptor beta chain was recorded in a study of cytomegalovirus exposure and HLA in healthy donors. General study results and limits: Relative to the approximately 660-donor mean, N-insertions were reportedly fewer in an Asian-associated ancestry cluster in a later analysis. Roughly uniform sequencing depth across donors was assumed, possibly incorrectly.

V was shortened by 3 bases and J by 9 bases, with 10 bases between the two germline ends. CDR1 and CDR2 from the germline V gene are MDHEN and SYDVKM. The CDR3 is 12 amino acids. PCR was performed using 60 Vbeta and 13 Jbeta primers. The assay was immunoSEQ multiplex PCR, and TCRdb's table has in-frame clones only and misses some. The sample consists of around 140,000 clones, approximately 85% of them appearing once. Points on this clone: Its antigen is currently unknown.

The donors gave bone marrow, and they were healthy. The rearrangement uses TRBV28 and TRBJ2-3; a possible D gene is TRBD2 (5 bases). What was sequenced was PBMCs. This TCR was recovered from a woman between 50 and 59 years old in good health and CMV-seropositive. This CDR3 is CASSFGAATQYF. CDR3 DNA sequence: TGTGCCAGCAGTTTCGGAGCGGCAACGCAGTATTTT.